This paragraph covers one T cell receptor beta chain sequence. CDR1 and CDR2 from the germline V gene are SGHTS and YDEGEE. V was clipped by 2 bases and J by 0 bases, with 6 bases between them. The CDR3 sequence is 15 residues long. Under the authors' procedure: Reference gene primer amplification yielded estimated nucleated cell counts. The assay was immunoSEQ multiplex PCR, and TCRdb's table has in-frame clones only and misses some. V and J calls and clone size come straight from that table; D and trimming were deduced from the DNA. Of approximately 670,000 clones in the sample, 80% to 90% are singletons; the top ten hold over 0.2%. This specimen comes from a study of blood T cell repertoires in COVID-19. Looking at the study overall: Acute-phase and convalescent COVID-19 samples originated in the United States, Italy and Spain. PBMCs, B-cell-depleted T cells, or T cells were the source of the cDNA or gDNA that made up the material.

The sample taken for sequencing was peripheral blood. The rearrangement joins TRBV5-8 to TRBJ1-6; D remains ambiguous. The receptor's source is a woman under 30 with acute or convalescent COVID-19. The CDR3 sequence: CASSFVSSYNSPLHF. DNA of the CDR3: TGTGCCAGCAGCTTCGTGAGCTCCTATAATTCACCCCTCCACTTT.